The T cell receptor (beta chain) described here comes from a study of blood T cell repertoires in COVID-19. Study context: Spain, Italy and the United States supplied samples that represented acute and convalescent COVID-19. The analysed material was cDNA or gDNA that came from T cells, B-cell-depleted T cells, or PBMCs.

There are 16 residues in the CDR3. CDR1 and CDR2 (germline): MGHRA, YSYEKL. V shed 5 bases and J shed 1 base, with 17 bases lying between them. Sequencing was performed with immunoSEQ multiplex PCR; in TCRdb, only in-frame clones are kept and a portion is missing. Of fewer than 500,000 clones listed, roughly 90% were seen once; the top ten hold approximately 4.3%. The gene calls are TRBV4-1 and TRBJ1-2; no definite D call. Sequenced: peripheral blood. The TCR sequence derives from a woman aged 25 to 45 with acute or convalescent COVID-19. The DNA for the CDR3 is TGCGCCAGCAGCTTAGCGGGTGGTGATTATAACTATGGCTACACCTTC. Amino acid sequence: CASSLAGGDYNYGYTF.